This T cell receptor beta chain was sequenced during a study of blood T cell repertoires in COVID-19. Overall study context: Some COVID-19 samples were acute and others convalescent; all came from the United States, Italy and Spain.

Sequencing was performed with immunoSEQ multiplex PCR; in TCRdb, only in-frame clones are kept and a portion is missing. The sample has around 80,000 clones, 70% to 80% seen once. This CDR3 region has 14 residues. Germline CDR1 reads ENHRY; CDR2 reads SYGVKD. Between the trimmed V and J ends, which lost 8 bases and 0 bases, there was a span of 11 bases. The chain links TRBV10-3 to TRBJ1-5; D call uncertain. The sequence came from a man aged 50 or older with active or convalescent COVID-19. Sequenced material: peripheral blood. The CDR3: CAIGEGGSNQPQHF. The DNA for the CDR3 is TGTGCCATCGGCGAGGGTGGTAGCAATCAGCCCCAGCATTTT.